This T cell receptor (beta chain) was observed in a study of T cells after posttransplantation cyclophosphamide. Whole-study findings and limits: After PTCy, TRB diversity resembled that of CNI/methotrexate controls.

The related graft donor's blood sample was taken on the day of bone marrow donation. Of note for this clone: Its antigen remains unknown.

CDR3 length: 15 amino acids. Germline CDR1 and CDR2: MNHEY and SVGEGT. V trimming: 6 bases; J trimming: 6 bases; junction bases outside the gene matches: 6. This table comes from immunoSEQ multiplex PCR, and its TCRdb copy is limited to in-frame clones, with some not included. The repertoire consists of fewer than 35,000 clones, none detected only once. The chain recombines TRBV6-2 or TRBV6-3 with TRBJ2-2; TRBD1 matches 11 bases. The material sequenced was PBMCs. This sequence originates from a woman aged 30 to 39 in good health and a related stem cell transplant donor. The CDR3 sequence is CASSHRDRGAGELFF. The DNA of the CDR3 is TGTGCCAGCAGCCACCGGGACAGGGGGGCCGGGGAGCTGTTTTTT.